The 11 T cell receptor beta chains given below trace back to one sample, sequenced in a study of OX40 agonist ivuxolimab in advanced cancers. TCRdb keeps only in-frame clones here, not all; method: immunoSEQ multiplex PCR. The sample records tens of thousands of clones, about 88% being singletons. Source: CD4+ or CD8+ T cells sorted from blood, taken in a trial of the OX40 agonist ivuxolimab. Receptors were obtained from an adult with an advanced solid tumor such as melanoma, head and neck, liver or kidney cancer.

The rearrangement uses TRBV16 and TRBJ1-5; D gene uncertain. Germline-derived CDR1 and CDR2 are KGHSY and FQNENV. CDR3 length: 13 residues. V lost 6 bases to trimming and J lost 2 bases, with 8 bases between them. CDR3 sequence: CASRGGGNQPQHF. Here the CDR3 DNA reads TGTGCCAGCAGAGGAGGTGGCAATCAGCCCCAGCATTTT.

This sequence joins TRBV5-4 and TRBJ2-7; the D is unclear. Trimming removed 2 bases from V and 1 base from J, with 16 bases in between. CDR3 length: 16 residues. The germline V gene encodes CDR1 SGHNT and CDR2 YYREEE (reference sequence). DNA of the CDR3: TGTGCCAGCAGCTTTCATTCTGGGAACCCATCCTACGAGCAGTACTTC. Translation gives CASSFHSGNPSYEQYF. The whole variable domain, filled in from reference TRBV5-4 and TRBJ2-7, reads ETGVTQSPTHLIKTRGQQVTLRCSSQSGHNTVSWYQQALGQGPQFIFQYYREEENGRGNFPPRFSGLQFPNYSSELNVNALELDDSALYLCASSFHSGNPSYEQYFGPGTRLTVT.

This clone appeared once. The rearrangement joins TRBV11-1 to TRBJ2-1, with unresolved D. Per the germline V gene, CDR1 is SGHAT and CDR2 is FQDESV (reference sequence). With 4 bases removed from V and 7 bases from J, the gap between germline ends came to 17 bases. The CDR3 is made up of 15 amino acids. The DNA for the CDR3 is TGTGCCAGCAGCTCTTACTCGGCCCGGCGGAATGAGCAGTTCTTC. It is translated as CASSSYSARRNEQFF.

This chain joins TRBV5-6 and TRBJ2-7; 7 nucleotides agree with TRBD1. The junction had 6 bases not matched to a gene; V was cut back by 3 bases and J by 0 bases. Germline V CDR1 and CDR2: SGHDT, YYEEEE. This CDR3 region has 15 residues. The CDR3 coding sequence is TGTGCCAGCAGCTCCCCGAGACAGGGCTCCTACGAGCAGTACTTC. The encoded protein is CASSSPRQGSYEQYF.

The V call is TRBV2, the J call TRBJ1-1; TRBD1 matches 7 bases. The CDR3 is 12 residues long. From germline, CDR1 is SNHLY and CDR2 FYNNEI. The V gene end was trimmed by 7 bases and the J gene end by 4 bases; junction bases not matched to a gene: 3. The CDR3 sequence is CASKGGGTEAFF. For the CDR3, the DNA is TGTGCCAGCAAAGGGGGCGGCACTGAAGCTTTCTTT.

CDR3 protein: CARTSQGYYGYTF. The CDR3 region has the DNA TGTGCCAGAACCTCCCAGGGTTACTATGGCTACACCTTC. The chain is built from TRBV2 and TRBJ1-2, with D possibly being TRBD1 (5 bases). V was cut by 9 bases and J by 3 bases, with 14 bases left in between. The CDR3 length is 13 residues. The V gene's germline CDR1 is SNHLY and CDR2 FYNNEI.

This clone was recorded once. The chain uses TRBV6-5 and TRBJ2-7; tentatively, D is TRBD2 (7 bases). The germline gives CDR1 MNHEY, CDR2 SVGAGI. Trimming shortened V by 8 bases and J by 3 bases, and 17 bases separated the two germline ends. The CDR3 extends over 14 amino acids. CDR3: CASYGGGVSYEQYF. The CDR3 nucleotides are TGTGCCAGCTATGGGGGGGGCGTTAGCTACGAGCAGTACTTC.

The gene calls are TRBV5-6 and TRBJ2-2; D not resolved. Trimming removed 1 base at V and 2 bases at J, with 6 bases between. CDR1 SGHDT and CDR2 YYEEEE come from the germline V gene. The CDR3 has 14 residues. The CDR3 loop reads CASSLSTNTGELFF. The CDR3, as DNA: TGTGCCAGCAGCTTGTCCACTAACACCGGGGAGCTGTTTTTT.

CDR3: CASSVSLAGYNEQFF. The CDR3 DNA sequence: TGTGCCAGCAGCGTATCACTAGCGGGATACAATGAGCAGTTCTTC. The V and J genes are TRBV9 and TRBJ2-1, with TRBD2 matching 10 bases. The germline CDR1 and CDR2 sequences are SGDLS and YYNGEE. Trimming removed 1 base from V and 4 bases from J; junction bases left unmatched: 2. The CDR3 length is 15 residues. Using reference TRBV9 and TRBJ2-1 for the parts outside the CDR3, the full variable domain is DSGVTQTPKHLITATGQRVTLRCSPRSGDLSVYWYQQSLDQGLQFLIQYYNGEERAKGNILERFSAQQFPDLHSELNLSSLELGDSALYFCASSVSLAGYNEQFFGPGTRLTVL.

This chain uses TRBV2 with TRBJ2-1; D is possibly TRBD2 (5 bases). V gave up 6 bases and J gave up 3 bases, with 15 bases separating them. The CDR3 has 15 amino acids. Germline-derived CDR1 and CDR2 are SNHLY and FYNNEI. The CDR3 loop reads CASRSLQEDYNEQFF. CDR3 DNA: TGTGCCAGCAGGTCCTTGCAGGAGGACTACAATGAGCAGTTCTTC.

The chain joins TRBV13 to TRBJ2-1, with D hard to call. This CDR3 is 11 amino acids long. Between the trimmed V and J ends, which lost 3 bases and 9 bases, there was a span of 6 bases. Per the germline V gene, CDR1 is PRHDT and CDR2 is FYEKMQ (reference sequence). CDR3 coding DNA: TGTGCCAGCAGCTTTTCGGGTGAGCAGTTCTTC. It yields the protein CASSFSGEQFF.